This T cell receptor beta chain was identified during a study of T cells after somatic rescue of genetic block. With 0 bases removed from V and 5 bases from J, the gap between germline ends came to 10 bases. This CDR3 has 14 amino acids. CDR1 is MGHDK and CDR2 is SYGVNS in the germline V gene. Libraries were prepared by immunoSEQ multiplex PCR; TCRdb keeps only in-frame clonotypes and omits some of them. The data hold 45,000 to 70,000 clones, with around 96% observed a single time. This sequence was found in a child under two years old. Sequencing input: peripheral blood mononuclear cells (PBMCs). This rearrangement joins TRBV25-1 to TRBJ2-5, with a weak D call TRBD1 (5 bases). The CDR3 sequence is CASSEYQGWETQYF. The CDR3, as DNA: TGTGCCAGCAGTGAATATCAGGGTTGGGAGACCCAGTACTTC.